The rows below give T cell receptor beta chains drawn from one sample of a study of T cells after yellow fever vaccination. Using its own MiXCR run on the 5' RACE reads, TCRdb lists one record per CDR3 protein. The table lists roughly 320,000 distinct CDR3 sequences, around 10% of them singletons. This material consisted of CD4+ T cells sorted from PBMCs, taken 45 days after the yellow fever booster vaccination. All receptors come from a man in his late teens or twenties who received the YFV17D yellow fever vaccine. Both conserved end residues are part of each CDR3. The order of the fields is J gene, V gene, clone size, D gene, CDR3 protein, CDR3 DNA. The D gene is left open where the match is weak. Only part of the rows carry a size: once, few, many, or a class if the clone is expanded.

TRBJ2-3,TRBV6-5,few,-,CASSYSSPRKGGWADTQYF,TGTGCCAGCAGTTACTCCTCCCCCCGGAAGGGGGGCTGGGCAGATACGCAGTATTTT
TRBJ2-1,TRBV12-3/TRBV12-4,few,-,CASSLARGNEQFF,TGTGCCAGCAGTTTAGCACGAGGTAATGAGCAGTTCTTC
TRBJ2-2,TRBV3-1,-,-,CASWGRGTGELFF,TGTGCCAGCTGGGGAAGGGGAACCGGGGAGCTGTTTTTT
TRBJ2-7,TRBV7-9,-,-,CASSLQGGSYEQYF,TGTGCCAGCAGCTTGCAGGGAGGCTCCTACGAGCAGTACTTC
TRBJ1-4,TRBV5-1,-,TRBD1,CASGTGNEKLFF,TGCGCCAGCGGGACAGGGAATGAAAAACTGTTTTTT
TRBJ1-2,TRBV20-1,-,-,CSARDQGTGYTF,TGCAGTGCTAGAGACCAGGGAACTGGCTACACCTTC
TRBJ2-3,TRBV29-1,-,-,CSVGGTDTDTQYF,TGCAGCGTTGGCGGGACAGACACAGATACGCAGTATTTT
TRBJ2-1,TRBV12-3/TRBV12-4,-,-,CASSRLDNEQFF,TGTGCCAGCAGTCGACTGGACAATGAGCAGTTCTTC
TRBJ1-5,TRBV12-3/TRBV12-4,few,-,CASSFWQGFDSNQPQHF,TGTGCCAGCAGTTTTTGGCAGGGTTTTGATAGCAATCAGCCCCAGCATTTT
TRBJ1-5,TRBV25-1,-,TRBD1,CASKDRGRNQPQHF,TGTGCCAGCAAGGACAGGGGGCGGAATCAGCCCCAGCATTTT
TRBJ1-6,TRBV7-2,-,-,CASSLVLPRRHSPLHF,TGTGCCAGCAGCTTAGTATTGCCACGTCGGCATTCACCCCTCCACTTT
TRBJ1-4,TRBV20-1,few,TRBD1,CSADRGANEKLFF,TGCAGTGCTGACAGGGGCGCTAATGAAAAACTGTTTTTT
TRBJ2-1,TRBV7-3,many,-,CASSPSPEDEQFF,TGTGCCAGCAGCCCGAGCCCGGAGGATGAGCAGTTCTTC
TRBJ1-2,TRBV7-8,-,-,CASSLLFGTQRIFGYTF,TGTGCCAGCAGCTTGTTATTTGGGACACAACGAATTTTTGGCTACACCTTC
TRBJ2-2,TRBV6-5,-,TRBD1,CASSRTGENTGELFF,TGTGCCAGCAGTCGGACAGGGGAAAACACCGGGGAGCTGTTTTTT
TRBJ2-5,TRBV11-2,many,TRBD1,CASSYGQEETQYF,TGTGCCAGCAGCTATGGACAGGAAGAGACCCAGTACTTC
TRBJ2-3,TRBV7-9,many,-,CASSLLRTDTQYF,TGTGCCAGCAGCTTATTGCGCACAGATACGCAGTATTTT
TRBJ1-2,TRBV28,-,-,CASSLLGTYGYTF,TGTGCCAGCAGTCTACTGGGGACCTATGGCTACACCTTC
TRBJ1-2,TRBV6-4,-,-,CASNVEEGRANYGYTF,TGTGCCAGCAACGTCGAGGAGGGGAGAGCTAACTATGGCTACACCTTC
TRBJ1-4,TRBV6-5,-,TRBD1,CASSYGIQGEAEKLFF,TGTGCCAGCAGTTACGGGATACAGGGGGAGGCGGAAAAACTGTTTTTT
TRBJ2-5,TRBV7-2,many,-,CASSLIVPFFQETQYF,TGTGCCAGCAGCTTAATAGTGCCGTTTTTCCAAGAGACCCAGTACTTC
TRBJ2-3,TRBV4-1,few,-,CASSQNGRTDTQYF,TGCGCCAGCAGCCAAAACGGGCGCACAGATACGCAGTATTTT
TRBJ2-1,TRBV4-3,few,TRBD2,CASSQSGTSGIVRQFF,TGCGCCAGCAGCCAGTCCGGGACTAGCGGGATAGTTCGGCAGTTCTTC
TRBJ1-1,TRBV6-1,once,-,CASSEGGVEAFF,TGTGCCAGCAGTGAAGGAGGGGTGGAAGCTTTCTTT
TRBJ2-6,TRBV4-3,-,-,CASSRGPFSSGANVLTF,TGCGCCAGCAGCCGAGGACCGTTTAGCTCTGGGGCCAACGTCCTGACTTTC
TRBJ2-3,TRBV9,few,TRBD2,CASSALAGAPTDTQYF,TGTGCCAGCAGCGCGCTAGCGGGGGCCCCCACAGATACGCAGTATTTT
TRBJ2-7,TRBV4-2,-,-,CASSQGQGGISEQYF,TGTGCCAGCAGCCAAGGGCAGGGGGGTATCTCCGAGCAGTACTTC
TRBJ2-2,TRBV5-1,-,TRBD1,CASTNRGPGTGELFF,TGCGCCAGCACCAACAGGGGGCCGGGCACCGGGGAGCTGTTTTTT
TRBJ2-3,TRBV5-1,many,-,CASSLRTGDTQYF,TGCGCCAGCAGCTTACGGACTGGAGATACGCAGTATTTT
TRBJ1-5,TRBV4-2,few,-,CASSQEVRRRGSSQPQHF,TGTGCCAGCAGCCAAGAAGTCAGGCGGCGAGGATCCAGTCAGCCCCAGCATTTT
TRBJ2-2,TRBV7-6,many,TRBD2,CASSLEAGLAGGRRTGELFF,TGTGCCAGCAGCTTAGAAGCCGGACTAGCGGGGGGCCGGCGAACCGGGGAGCTGTTTTTT
TRBJ2-3,TRBV5-1,few,-,CASMRQPSSTDTQYF,TGCGCCAGCATGCGGCAGCCTTCTAGCACAGATACGCAGTATTTT
TRBJ1-5,TRBV20-1,many,-,CSALSGANGNQPQHF,TGCAGTGCTCTGTCCGGGGCGAACGGCAATCAGCCCCAGCATTTT
TRBJ1-4,TRBV19,few,-,CASSLDSAKLFF,TGTGCCAGTAGTCTCGACAGCGCCAAACTGTTTTTT
TRBJ2-5,TRBV20-1,-,-,CSARRSSQETQYF,TGCAGTGCTAGAAGAAGTAGCCAAGAGACCCAGTACTTC
TRBJ1-2,TRBV12-3/TRBV12-4,few,-,CASSRQYGYTF,TGTGCCAGCAGCAGACAGTATGGCTACACCTTC
TRBJ2-1,TRBV7-7,few,-,CASSFQPGDEQFF,TGTGCCAGCAGCTTCCAACCTGGGGATGAGCAGTTCTTC
TRBJ2-1,TRBV19,few,-,CASSKGGDNEQFF,TGTGCCAGTAGTAAGGGGGGGGACAATGAGCAGTTCTTC
TRBJ1-5,TRBV2,-,-,CASSVGSDQPQHF,TGTGCCAGCAGTGTAGGGTCGGATCAGCCCCAGCATTTT
TRBJ2-3,TRBV2,-,-,CASSTEGGTDTQYF,TGTGCCAGCAGCACCGAAGGAGGCACAGATACGCAGTATTTT
TRBJ1-5,TRBV19,many,-,CASSIYSDFNQPQHF,TGTGCCAGTAGCATATATAGTGATTTTAACCAGCCCCAGCATTTT
TRBJ1-4,TRBV7-9,-,TRBD1,CASSSSTGTEVEKLFF,TGTGCCAGCAGTTCCTCAACCGGGACAGAGGTCGAAAAACTGTTTTTT
TRBJ2-7,TRBV6-2/TRBV6-3,few,-,CASSTRADEQYF,TGTGCCAGCAGTACCAGGGCGGACGAGCAGTACTTC
TRBJ1-4,TRBV4-3,-,-,CASSQEGLGGGRNEKLFF,TGCGCCAGCAGCCAAGAAGGGCTGGGAGGCGGGCGGAATGAAAAACTGTTTTTT
TRBJ2-7,TRBV20-1,-,-,CSARDSRGAYEQYF,TGCAGTGCTAGAGATAGTAGGGGGGCCTACGAGCAGTACTTC
TRBJ2-2,TRBV12-3/TRBV12-4,many,-,CASSFYRAGSTGELFF,TGTGCCAGCAGTTTCTACAGAGCAGGGAGCACCGGGGAGCTGTTTTTT
TRBJ1-1,TRBV5-1,-,-,CASSVGEEGGTEAFF,TGCGCCAGCAGCGTGGGGGAGGAGGGCGGCACTGAAGCTTTCTTT
TRBJ1-3,TRBV20-1,-,-,CSARGLSGGPGNTIYF,TGCAGTGCTAGAGGACTCAGTGGGGGTCCTGGAAACACCATATATTTT
TRBJ1-6,TRBV7-2,many,TRBD1,CASRGQGGTNSPLHF,TGTGCCAGCCGAGGACAGGGAGGGACTAATTCACCCCTCCACTTT
TRBJ1-1,TRBV19,few,-,CASSIGGRDTEAFF,TGTGCCAGTAGTATAGGGGGTAGAGACACTGAAGCTTTCTTT
TRBJ1-5,TRBV27,few,-,CASSLWGYDLTGPQHF,TGTGCCAGCAGTTTATGGGGATATGATCTAACTGGGCCCCAGCATTTT
TRBJ2-1,TRBV9,-,-,CASSGFLVRDNEQFF,TGTGCCAGCAGCGGCTTTCTAGTCCGTGACAATGAGCAGTTCTTC
TRBJ1-1,TRBV5-1,few,-,CASSPLVTGNTEAFF,TGCGCCAGCAGCCCCCTGGTAACGGGGAACACTGAAGCTTTCTTT
TRBJ2-7,TRBV30,few,TRBD1,CAWSRDRGDYEQYF,TGTGCCTGGAGCAGGGACAGGGGTGACTACGAGCAGTACTTC
TRBJ1-5,TRBV7-2,-,-,CASSFSGYSNQPQHF,TGTGCCAGCAGCTTCTCTGGTTATAGCAATCAGCCCCAGCATTTT
TRBJ2-5,TRBV7-3,many,-,CASSPGPQETQYF,TGTGCCAGCAGCCCCGGGCCCCAAGAGACCCAGTACTTC
TRBJ2-2,TRBV4-3,many,TRBD1,CASSQRGGNAGELFF,TGCGCCAGCAGCCAACGAGGGGGCAACGCCGGGGAGCTGTTTTTT
TRBJ1-2,TRBV4-1,few,-,CASSPSAMGSSGYTF,TGCGCCAGCAGCCCATCGGCGATGGGGTCGTCCGGCTACACCTTC
TRBJ1-2,TRBV6-5,-,-,CASSSGTGPYNYGYTF,TGTGCCAGCAGTTCTGGGACTGGGCCCTATAACTATGGCTACACCTTC